This TCR beta chain was captured by sequencing in a study of cytomegalovirus exposure and HLA in healthy donors. Study context: Earlier, about 180 million T cells were analyzed, and fewer than 120 million unique TCR beta sequences were found among them. Whole-study results and caveats: Looking again later, the authors saw that most CMV-associated TCR beta chains seemed HLA-restricted.

The PCR was carried out with 60 Vbeta primers and 13 Jbeta primers. Methods used by the authors: An analysis that came later counted roughly 80 million unique TCR beta chains, around 12 million shared. Generated by immunoSEQ multiplex PCR, the TCRdb table keeps only in-frame clones and is missing some. The DNA gave D and trimming, while V, J and clone size come from that table. Here the sample spans over 150,000 clones, 82% being singletons. All the people who gave samples were healthy bone marrow donors. Notes on this clone: Its cognate antigen is unknown.

Germline assignment: CDR1 LNHDA and CDR2 SQIVND (reference sequence). V was cut by 4 bases and J by 0 bases, with 19 bases left in between. CDR3 size: 18 residues. The sequence was obtained from a girl between 5 and 17 years old in good health and CMV-seropositive. This sequence joins TRBV19 and TRBJ1-5; D is possibly TRBD1 (6 bases). What was sequenced was PBMCs. CDR3 region: CASSTLWTDSYSNQPQHF. CDR3 nucleotides: TGTGCCAGTAGTACCCTATGGACAGATTCGTATAGCAATCAGCCCCAGCATTTT.